The 19 T cell receptor beta chains below were found in one sample sequenced in a study of blood T cells in healthy people across ages. Together with a sample-barcoded 5' primer, a J-beta primer mix was included in a second PCR lasting roughly 6 to 12 cycles. TCRdb reprocessed the 5' RACE reads with MiXCR, giving one entry per CDR3 protein. The sample records 600,000 or so distinct CDR3 sequences, roughly 43% being singletons. The material sequenced was blood. These receptors originate from a man of 80 years or more in good health.

The chain carries TRBV5-1 and TRBJ1-2; D unclear. V gave up 4 bases and J gave up 4 bases, with 17 bases separating them. The CDR3 has 15 amino acids. Looked up from germline, CDR1 is SGHRS and CDR2 is YFSETQ. The CDR3 bases are TGCGCCAGCAGCCCCGGTCGGCCCCTTACCTATGGCTACACCTTC. Amino acid sequence: CASSPGRPLTYGYTF. Full variable domain (outside the CDR3, taken from reference TRBV5-1 and TRBJ1-2): KAGVTQTPRYLIKTRGQQVTLSCSPISGHRSVSWYQQTPGQGLQFLFEYFSETQRNKGNFPGRFSGRQFSNSRSEMNVSTLELGDSALYLCASSPGRPLTYGYTFGSGTRLTVV.

The V call is TRBV20-1, the J call TRBJ2-3; D call uncertain. The CDR3 contains 12 residues. CDR1 and CDR2 (germline): DFQATT, SNEGSKA (reference sequence). The V end lost 6 bases, the J end lost 0 bases, and 7 bases lay between the germline ends. The CDR3 reads CSADVSTDTQYF. The CDR3 DNA sequence: TGCAGTGCCGACGTTAGCACAGATACGCAGTATTTT.

This chain connects TRBV10-3 to TRBJ2-2; TRBD2 is a possible D gene (6 bases). Germline V gene data show CDR1 as ENHRY and CDR2 as SYGVKD. V was cut by 6 bases and J by 6 bases, with 14 bases left in between. The CDR3 loop spans 14 amino acids. The CDR3 region is CAIRETGTAGELFF. In DNA form, the CDR3 reads TGTGCCATCAGGGAGACCGGGACTGCCGGGGAGCTGTTTTTT.

Here the CDR3 DNA reads TGTGCCAGCAGTTACTCGAGTAGCCTGAACACTGAAGCTTTCTTT. Protein product: CASSYSSSLNTEAFF. This chain joins TRBV6-2 or TRBV6-3 and TRBJ1-1; the D is unclear. Per the germline V gene, CDR1 is MNHEY and CDR2 is SVGEGT. With 0 bases removed from V and 0 bases from J, the gap between germline ends came to 8 bases. The CDR3 is 15 residues long.

This clonotype was seen many times. The genes are TRBV9 and TRBJ2-5, with TRBD1 matching over 11 bases. The CDR3 has 14 residues. Germline V gives CDR1 SGDLS, CDR2 YYNGEE. With V trimmed by 3 bases and J by 7 bases, 5 bases remained unmatched. The CDR3 DNA is TGTGCCAGCAGCGCACCGGGACAGGGGGGGACCCAGTACTTC. This codes for CASSAPGQGGTQYF.

The sample holds one count of this clonotype. This chain connects TRBV20-1 to TRBJ1-2; D remains unclear. The CDR3 has 12 amino acids. V dropped 2 bases and J dropped 0 bases, with 4 bases sitting between them. Germline values: CDR1 DFQATT, CDR2 SNEGSKA (reference sequence). The CDR3 DNA is TGCAGTGCTAGACCGGCTAACTATGGCTACACCTTC. Amino acid sequence: CSARPANYGYTF.

This clonotype was observed a few times. V gene TRBV29-1 combines with J gene TRBJ2-5; 9 bases match TRBD1. V shed 6 bases, J shed 1 base, and the junction held 9 bases outside the gene matches. Looked up from germline, CDR1 is SQVTM and CDR2 is ANQGSEA. This CDR3 contains 15 residues. CDR3 residues: CSVGGQGQGQETQYF. As DNA, the CDR3 is TGCAGCGTGGGCGGCCAGGGACAGGGCCAAGAGACCCAGTACTTC.

The chain couples TRBV12-3 or TRBV12-4 to TRBJ1-2; the D gene is possibly TRBD1 (5 bases). Deletions cut 3 bases from V and 4 bases from J, with 12 bases between. CDR3 length: 14 residues. CDR3 amino acids: CASSLQGPTYGYTF. The DNA for the CDR3 is TGTGCCAGCAGTTTGCAGGGACCCACCTATGGCTACACCTTC.

The table lists this clonotype with a few counts. The chain carries TRBV7-9 and TRBJ2-7; TRBD2 aligns across 10 bases. From germline, CDR1 is SEHNR and CDR2 FQNEAQ (reference sequence). V was pared by 5 bases and J by 5 bases, with 9 bases of the junction left unmatched. This CDR3 contains 15 residues. The CDR3 DNA reads TGTGCCAGCAGCCCGGGGGGGACTAGCGTACACGAGCAGTACTTC. It is translated as CASSPGGTSVHEQYF.

This clonotype was seen a handful of times. This rearrangement joins TRBV12-3 or TRBV12-4 to TRBJ2-1; D possibly uses TRBD1 or TRBD2 (5 bases each). This CDR3 is built from 15 residues. V was trimmed by 7 bases and J by 0 bases, leaving 13 bases between them. In DNA form, the CDR3 reads TGTGCCAGCACTCCGGGACCGACCTCCTACAATGAGCAGTTCTTC. Encoded protein: CASTPGPTSYNEQFF.

V usage is TRBV7-9 and J usage is TRBJ2-3; TRBD1 might be the D (5 bases). CDR3 length: 12 amino acids. Looked up from germline, CDR1 is SEHNR and CDR2 is FQNEAQ (reference sequence). CDR3: CAGRTSTDTQYF. For the CDR3, the DNA is TGTGCGGGGCGCACTAGCACAGATACGCAGTATTTT.

J is TRBJ2-7 and V is TRBV7-2; TRBD2 matches at 7 bases. Germline V lookup: CDR1 SGHTA, CDR2 FQGNSA. CDR3 length: 14 residues. The trim removed 5 bases at V and 2 bases at J, leaving 6 bases unmatched. The CDR3 DNA reads TGTGCCAGCAGCCATGAGCGGGGCCCCTACGAGCAGTACTTC. It encodes CASSHERGPYEQYF.

This clonotype was detected only a few times. The genes are TRBV20-1 and TRBJ2-3; 8 bases line up with TRBD2. Germline V gives CDR1 DFQATT, CDR2 SNEGSKA (reference sequence). The CDR3 has 14 residues. Losses at the gene ends were 6 bases for V and 4 bases for J; bases not matched to a gene: 9. CDR3 nucleotides: TGCAGTGCCAATTCCCGGGGGGGCGCAGATACGCAGTATTTT. The encoded protein is CSANSRGGADTQYF.

The chain combines TRBV20-1 with TRBJ1-2; tentative D call: TRBD1 (6 bases). V was pared by 0 bases and J by 1 base, with 12 bases between. The CDR3 sequence is 15 residues long. The germline CDR1 and CDR2 sequences are DFQATT and SNEGSKA (reference sequence). CDR3 coding DNA: TGCAGTGCTAGAGATCTTACAGGGCGTAACTATGGCTACACCTTC. This codes for CSARDLTGRNYGYTF.

This clonotype was counted only a few times. The chain is built from TRBV7-9 and TRBJ1-1; D is ambiguous. Trimming removed 5 bases from V and 12 bases from J, with 16 bases in between. Germline V gene lookup returns CDR1 SEHNR and CDR2 FQNEAQ (reference sequence). The CDR3 totals 12 residues. Here the CDR3 reads CASSPGERGTFF. For the CDR3, the DNA is TGTGCCAGCAGCCCCGGAGAGCGTGGGACTTTCTTT.

The rearrangement uses TRBV5-1 and TRBJ2-1; D call uncertain. Germline assignment: CDR1 SGHRS and CDR2 YFSETQ. Trimming cost V 0 bases and J 7 bases, with 11 bases left between them. The CDR3 is 14 amino acids. Here the CDR3 DNA reads TGCGCCAGCAGCTTGGAGGCGGATCTGAATGAGCAGTTCTTC. It translates to CASSLEADLNEQFF.

This clonotype was detected only a few times. The DNA of the CDR3 is TGTGCCAGCAGCCCCTACAGTGCAACTAATGAAAAACTGTTTTTT. Its protein is CASSPYSATNEKLFF. V gene TRBV2 combines with J gene TRBJ1-4; D call uncertain. V lost 6 bases and J 0 bases, leaving 11 bases between the germline ends. The germline gives CDR1 SNHLY, CDR2 FYNNEI. The CDR3 is 15 amino acids.

For the CDR3, the DNA is TGCAGTGCTAGAGATTCGAGGGGGGCGACCTCTAACTATGGCTACACCTTC. It codes for CSARDSRGATSNYGYTF. The genes are TRBV20-1 and TRBJ1-2, with D perhaps TRBD1 (6 bases). This CDR3 has 17 residues. Germline CDR1 reads DFQATT; CDR2 reads SNEGSKA (reference sequence). The V end was cut by 0 bases, the J end by 0 bases, with 17 bases between.

The CDR3 DNA is TGTGCCAGCAGCTTGAGGGGACCCCCCGGCGAGCAGTACTTC. Translating gives CASSLRGPPGEQYF. This chain connects TRBV5-6 to TRBJ2-7; D tentatively fits TRBD1 or TRBD2 (5 bases each). V dropped 1 base and J dropped 6 bases, with 14 bases sitting between them. CDR3 length equals 14 residues. Germline CDR1 reads SGHDT; CDR2 reads YYEEEE.